This T cell receptor (beta chain) was identified during a study of technical replicates of blood from a few donors. In germline, CDR1 is SGHTA, CDR2 FQGNSA. The CDR3 is made up of 13 amino acids. V shed 4 bases and J shed 5 bases, with 8 bases lying between them. Assay: immunoSEQ multiplex PCR; the TCRdb copy retains only in-frame clones and omits some. Found here are approximately 79,000 clones, around 97% of them singletons; the top ten hold around 0.31%. Sequenced input: T cells isolated from PBMCs. This chain links TRBV7-2 with TRBJ1-4; D is unclear. This TCR was recovered from a human donor in good health. The CDR3, as DNA: TGTGCCAGCAGCTCCACGGGGAATGAAAAACTGTTTTTT. Protein sequence: CASSSTGNEKLFF.